The clone carrying this T cell receptor beta chain appeared a few times. Investigators excluded patients with uncontrolled infection, other autoimmune disease, pregnancy or lactation. This specimen belongs to a study of T cells in Graves' hyperthyroidism and ophthalmopathy. The CDR3 length is 17 residues. V was cut by 6 bases and J by 0 bases, with 18 bases left in between. CDR1 is MNHNS and CDR2 is SASEGT in the germline V gene. The investigators amplified TCR beta CDR3 regions from RNA transcripts. Using the HTBI primer set, a first-round RT-PCR was run on the TCR CDR3. TCRdb processed the multiplex PCR reads anew with MiXCR; each CDR3 protein has one entry. The top ten clones hold 49% of a sample with 490,000 or so distinct CDR3 sequences, about 20% of them seen once.

Source material: blood. V usage is TRBV6-1 and J usage is TRBJ2-1; maybe TRBD2 (6 bases). The sequence was collected from a woman between 65 and 79 years old with Graves' ophthalmopathy. The CDR3 sequence: CASSPLLAPSSYNEQFF. Here the CDR3 DNA reads TGTGCCAGCAGCCCACTGCTAGCGCCGAGCTCCTACAATGAGCAGTTCTTC.